This T cell receptor (beta chain) was profiled in a study of OX40 agonist ivuxolimab in advanced cancers. Study-wide results and limits: Not determined was the antigen specificity of the expanded peripheral T cells.

TCRdb keeps only in-frame clones here, not all; method: immunoSEQ multiplex PCR. This sample has about 38,000 clones; about 92% occur once, and the top ten carry more than 9%. About this clone: The antigen is not known.

Germline V CDR1 and CDR2: SGHAT, FQDESV (reference sequence). There are 16 residues in the CDR3. The V gene lost 2 bases and the J gene lost 1 base, with 12 bases spanning the gap. The sequencing here drew on CD4+ or CD8+ T cells sorted from blood, taken in a trial of the OX40 agonist ivuxolimab. The J gene is TRBJ2-1, the V gene TRBV11-1; the D gene is possibly TRBD1 (5 bases). The receptor's source is an adult with an advanced solid tumor such as melanoma, head and neck, liver or kidney cancer. The DNA of the CDR3 is TGTGCCAGCAGCTTATTGGACACCCTTTCCTACAATGAGCAGTTCTTC. It yields the protein CASSLLDTLSYNEQFF.